This TCR beta chain was identified in a study of T cell changes during pregnancy in multiple sclerosis. Looked up from germline, CDR1 is SGHRS and CDR2 is YFSETQ. This CDR3 spans 15 amino acids. Unmatched junction bases numbered 4, after V lost 4 bases and J lost 1 base. Clones were read by immunoSEQ multiplex PCR, and TCRdb kept only the in-frame ones, dropping some. Among about 120,000 clones listed, around 93% were seen once. Material: peripheral blood, obtained before pregnancy. This chain links TRBV5-1 with TRBJ1-4; 7 nucleotides agree with TRBD1. The sequence was collected from a female donor with multiple sclerosis, enrolled in a pregnancy study. The CDR3, as DNA: TGCGCCAGCAGCCAACACAGGGGAACTAATGAAAAACTGTTTTTT. Protein product: CASSQHRGTNEKLFF.